A single sample is the source of the 31 T cell receptor beta chains below, sequenced in a study of lymphopenia after photon versus proton radiotherapy. Clones were sequenced by immunoSEQ multiplex PCR, and TCRdb holds only the in-frame ones, with some missing. The table has fewer than 25,000 clones, 84% seen once. The material sequenced was peripheral blood, taken from a patient treated with photon-based radiotherapy. The receptors were gathered from a man in his forties with gastric cancer.

The chain links TRBV30 to TRBJ1-4, with a weak D call TRBD1 (6 bases). With 4 bases removed from V and 0 bases from J, the gap between germline ends came to 15 bases. This CDR3 is built from 16 residues. Looked up from germline, CDR1 is GTSNPN and CDR2 is SVGIG (reference sequence). The CDR3 is CAWNQGLRTTNEKLFF. As DNA, the CDR3 is TGTGCCTGGAATCAGGGGCTCAGGACAACTAATGAAAAACTGTTTTTT.

This chain links TRBV27 with TRBJ1-1; 7 nucleotides match TRBD1. Germline V gene lookup returns CDR1 MNHEY and CDR2 SMNVEV (reference sequence). V trimming: 3 bases; J trimming: 4 bases; junction bases outside the gene matches: 14. The CDR3 length is 17 residues. CDR3 nucleotide sequence: TGTGCCAGCAGTTTGGGCACCCCAACAGGGGTTACCACTGAAGCTTTCTTT. It yields the protein CASSLGTPTGVTTEAFF.

This sequence joins TRBV19 and TRBJ1-1; D gene uncertain. This CDR3 has 15 residues. V was clipped by 6 bases and J by 2 bases, with 16 bases between them. Germline CDR1 reads LNHDA; CDR2 reads SQIVND (reference sequence). CDR3 residues: CASRAGWYGNTEAFF. CDR3 coding DNA: TGTGCCAGTAGGGCGGGATGGTACGGAAACACTGAAGCTTTCTTT.

The genes are TRBV30 and TRBJ2-3, with D perhaps given as TRBD1 or TRBD2 (5 bases each). Between the trimmed V and J ends, which lost 1 base and 6 bases, there was a span of 20 bases. Germline V CDR1 and CDR2: GTSNPN, SVGIG (reference sequence). The CDR3 totals 16 residues. CDR3 in amino acids: CAWSAPERGLGDTQYF. In nucleotides, the CDR3 is TGTGCCTGGAGTGCCCCGGAGAGGGGCCTAGGGGATACGCAGTATTTT.

The chain links TRBV11-3 to TRBJ1-1, with D perhaps TRBD1 (6 bases). V lost 6 bases to trimming and J lost 1 base, with 9 bases between them. CDR1 is SGHNT and CDR2 is YENEEA in the germline V gene. The CDR3 covers 13 residues. The CDR3, as DNA: TGTGCCAGCAGTCGGGACACGAACACTGAAGCTTTCTTT. Encoded protein: CASSRDTNTEAFF.

The rearrangement uses TRBV12-5 and TRBJ2-7; tentative D call: TRBD2 (6 bases). V lost 1 base to trimming and J lost 6 bases, with 10 bases between them. Germline V gene sequence: CDR1 LGHNT, CDR2 FRNRAP. The CDR3 loop spans 13 amino acids. The CDR3 loop reads CASGLEAGSEQYF. CDR3 sequence (DNA): TGTGCTAGTGGTTTGGAAGCGGGTTCCGAGCAGTACTTC.

In this sample, this clone turned up a few times. The chain combines TRBV6-4 with TRBJ2-2; tentatively, D is TRBD2 (5 bases). CDR1 and CDR2 from the germline V gene are MRHNA and SNTAGT. The CDR3 consists of 13 residues. Trimming took 5 bases from V and 1 from J, leaving 5 bases between them. The CDR3 region is CASSSGNTGELFF. The CDR3 nucleotides read TGTGCCAGCAGTAGCGGGAACACCGGGGAGCTGTTTTTT.

This chain uses TRBV7-2 with TRBJ2-3; D ambiguous. This CDR3 is built from 15 residues. The germline gives CDR1 SGHTA, CDR2 FQGNSA. V lost 0 bases and J lost 2, with 9 bases in between. The CDR3 nucleotides read TGTGCCAGCAGCTTAGCGGGTTGGGCCACAGATACGCAGTATTTT. Its protein product is CASSLAGWATDTQYF.

The chain links TRBV7-2 to TRBJ1-4, with D uncertain. Germline CDR1 and CDR2: SGHTA and FQGNSA. The germline V and J ends were trimmed by 2 bases and 0 bases, with 7 bases remaining between them. The CDR3 covers 15 residues. CDR3 residues: CASSLRSTTNEKLFF. The CDR3 DNA follows: TGTGCCAGCAGCTTAAGGTCAACAACTAATGAAAAACTGTTTTTT.

This clone was seen a single time. The chain recombines TRBV5-1 with TRBJ1-1; D gene uncertain. V gave up 2 bases and J gave up 4 bases, with 12 bases separating them. Germline V gene data show CDR1 as SGHRS and CDR2 as YFSETQ. This CDR3 has 14 residues. The CDR3 protein is CASSFGQVATEAFF. The CDR3 nucleotides read TGCGCCAGCAGCTTTGGCCAGGTAGCCACTGAAGCTTTCTTT.

The V call is TRBV18, the J call TRBJ2-7; TRBD1 might be the D (6 bases). Germline CDR1 and CDR2: KGHSH and LQKENI. The V end lost 2 bases, the J end lost 4 bases, and 12 bases lay between the germline ends. This CDR3 comprises 14 residues. The CDR3 loop is CASSPVGQKYEQYF. The CDR3 DNA sequence: TGTGCCAGCTCACCAGTCGGACAGAAGTACGAGCAGTACTTC. The full variable domain, rest sourced from reference TRBV18 and TRBJ2-7, is NAGVMQNPRHLVRRRGQEARLRCSPMKGHSHVYWYRQLPEEGLKFMVYLQKENIIDESGMPKERFSAEFPKEGPSILRIQQVVRGDSAAYFCASSPVGQKYEQYFGPGTRLTVT.

The chain recombines TRBV9 with TRBJ1-3; no definite D call. The germline V gene has CDR1 SGDLS and CDR2 YYNGEE. Trimming left V 0 bases short and J 2 bases short, with 9 bases between. This CDR3 contains 15 residues. CDR3 sequence reads: CASSVGGNAGNTIYF. The CDR3 DNA is TGTGCCAGCAGCGTAGGGGGTAATGCTGGAAACACCATATATTTT. The full variable domain, rest sourced from reference TRBV9 and TRBJ1-3, is DSGVTQTPKHLITATGQRVTLRCSPRSGDLSVYWYQQSLDQGLQFLIQYYNGEERAKGNILERFSAQQFPDLHSELNLSSLELGDSALYFCASSVGGNAGNTIYFGEGSWLTVV.

This clone was seen once. The chain couples TRBV5-1 to TRBJ2-2, with 7 bases identical to TRBD2. This CDR3 region has 16 residues. Germline CDR1 SGHRS, CDR2 YFSETQ. V shed 4 bases and J 2 bases; nucleotides not matched to a gene: 8. The CDR3 sequence is CASSATSDPNTGELFF. CDR3 nucleotide sequence: TGCGCCAGCAGCGCCACTAGCGATCCCAACACCGGGGAGCTGTTTTTT.

The chain couples TRBV7-2 to TRBJ2-7; 8 positions agree with TRBD1. The CDR3 covers 14 residues. With V trimmed by 5 bases and J by 3 bases, 6 bases remained unmatched. Per germline, CDR1 SGHTA and CDR2 FQGNSA. The DNA for the CDR3 is TGTGCCAGCAGCGACGGGACAGGTAGCTACGAGCAGTACTTC. It encodes CASSDGTGSYEQYF.

The rearrangement uses TRBV9 and TRBJ2-1, with D hard to call. The CDR3 is made up of 14 amino acids. The germline V gene has CDR1 SGDLS and CDR2 YYNGEE. Trimming took 4 bases from V and 8 from J, leaving 16 bases between them. CDR3 bases: TGTGCCAGCAGCCCTCAGACTGAGGCAGATGAGCAGTTCTTC. It yields the protein CASSPQTEADEQFF.

This chain joins TRBV9 and TRBJ2-1, with D maybe TRBD1 (6 bases). The CDR3 totals 14 residues. V was clipped by 0 bases and J by 6 bases, with 10 bases between them. Germline CDR1 reads SGDLS; CDR2 reads YYNGEE. CDR3 coding DNA: TGTGCCAGCAGCGTAGTGGACAGCTCCAATGAGCAGTTCTTC. It codes for CASSVVDSSNEQFF.

The rearrangement joins TRBV5-6 to TRBJ2-7; D is possibly TRBD2 (5 bases). The germline V gene encodes CDR1 SGHDT and CDR2 YYEEEE. CDR3 length equals 16 residues. The V gene lost 3 bases and the J gene lost 0 bases, with 16 bases spanning the gap. The chain's CDR3 is CASSSPGVSSSYEQYF. Here the CDR3 DNA reads TGTGCCAGCAGCTCACCCGGGGTCTCGAGCTCCTACGAGCAGTACTTC.

The chain recombines TRBV5-5 with TRBJ1-2; 9 bases are a match to TRBD1. Germline assignment: CDR1 SGHKS and CDR2 YYEKEE (reference sequence). The CDR3 sequence is 14 residues long. The ends lost 5 bases at V and 4 bases at J; junction bases unmatched: 6. The CDR3 DNA sequence: TGTGCCAGCAGTCATCCGGGACAGGGCTATGGCTACACCTTC. Its protein product is CASSHPGQGYGYTF.

This chain connects TRBV7-9 to TRBJ2-7; 7 bases map to TRBD1. This CDR3 region has 13 residues. The trim removed 5 bases at V and 4 bases at J, leaving 5 bases unmatched. Germline V lookup: CDR1 SEHNR, CDR2 FQNEAQ (reference sequence). CDR3 sequence (DNA): TGTGCCAGCAGCAGGACAGGACGATACGAGCAGTACTTC. Its translation: CASSRTGRYEQYF.

The chain links TRBV5-1 to TRBJ2-2; D gene uncertain. V dropped 0 bases and J dropped 0 bases, with 9 bases sitting between them. The CDR3 extends over 16 amino acids. Germline V gene lookup returns CDR1 SGHRS and CDR2 YFSETQ. The CDR3 loop reads CASSLGPRTNTGELFF. The CDR3, as DNA: TGCGCCAGCAGCTTGGGTCCCCGGACGAACACCGGGGAGCTGTTTTTT.

A single count supports this clone. The rearrangement uses TRBV30 and TRBJ2-2, with TRBD2 matching 9 bases. This CDR3 is built from 15 residues. The germline CDR1 and CDR2 sequences are GTSNPN and SVGIG (reference sequence). Unmatched junction bases numbered 4, after V lost 1 base and J lost 4 bases. CDR3 bases: TGTGCCTGGAGTGGTAGCGGGGGAGTCACCGGGGAGCTGTTTTTT. Amino acids: CAWSGSGGVTGELFF.

The chain uses TRBV6-5 and TRBJ2-7, with D uncertain. This CDR3 has 13 amino acids. Per germline, CDR1 MNHEY and CDR2 SVGAGI. The V gene lost 5 bases and the J gene lost 3 bases, with 11 bases spanning the gap. This CDR3 is CASSPDPRYEQYF. The DNA for the CDR3 is TGTGCCAGCAGTCCCGACCCTCGCTACGAGCAGTACTTC.

The chain combines TRBV18 with TRBJ1-2; unclear D gene. Germline CDR1 KGHSH, CDR2 LQKENI. The CDR3 extends over 12 amino acids. V was shortened by 3 bases and J by 8 bases, with 10 bases between the two germline ends. CDR3 in amino acids: CASSPGVVGYTF. CDR3 nucleotide sequence: TGTGCCAGCTCACCTGGTGTCGTGGGCTACACCTTC.

The chain employs TRBV5-1 and TRBJ1-2; TRBD1 is a possible D gene (5 bases). Trimming removed 5 bases at V and 3 bases at J, with 14 bases between. The length of the CDR3 is 14 residues. Germline values: CDR1 SGHRS, CDR2 YFSETQ. DNA of the CDR3: TGCGCCAGCAGGGTCGGGGGTTACGACTATGGCTACACCTTC. As protein: CASRVGGYDYGYTF.

V gene TRBV7-2 combines with J gene TRBJ2-3, with D hard to call. The germline gives CDR1 SGHTA, CDR2 FQGNSA. V lost 1 base to trimming and J lost 2 bases, with 7 bases between them. The CDR3 is made up of 14 amino acids. CDR3: CASSLVLNTDTQYF. The CDR3 nucleotides are TGTGCCAGCAGCTTAGTCCTCAACACAGATACGCAGTATTTT. Complete variable domain (other parts from reference TRBV7-2 and TRBJ2-3): GAGVSQSPSNKVTEKGKDVELRCDPISGHTALYWYRQSLGQGLEFLIYFQGNSAPDKSGLPSDRFSAERTGGSVSTLTIQRTQQEDSAVYLCASSLVLNTDTQYFGPGTRLTVL.

Concerning this clone: Other DNA sequences in this specimen translate into the identical CDR3. The V call is TRBV29-1, the J call TRBJ2-1; D is undetermined. The V gene lost 6 bases and the J gene lost 6 bases, with 9 bases spanning the gap. Germline values: CDR1 SQVTM, CDR2 ANQGSEA. The CDR3 contains 11 residues. CDR3 residues: CSVTNGNEQFF. The CDR3 DNA sequence: TGCAGCGTGACAAACGGCAATGAGCAGTTCTTC.

The CDR3 here is CASSLAGVTGELFF. CDR3 nucleotides: TGTGCCAGCAGCTTAGCTGGGGTCACCGGGGAGCTGTTTTTT. The chain is built from TRBV11-2 and TRBJ2-2; D gene unclear. Trimming removed 1 base at V and 4 bases at J, with 7 bases between. Looked up from germline, CDR1 is SGHAT and CDR2 is FQNNGV. The CDR3 sequence is 14 residues long.

The chain combines TRBV7-2 with TRBJ2-7, with 7 bases identical to TRBD1. The junction had 10 bases not matched to a gene; V was cut back by 2 bases and J by 6 bases. This CDR3 contains 15 residues. Germline CDR1 is SGHTA and CDR2 is FQGNSA. The CDR3 sequence: CASSLYSGTAAEQYF. As DNA, the CDR3 is TGTGCCAGCAGCTTATACTCCGGGACAGCTGCCGAGCAGTACTTC.

V usage is TRBV21-1 and J usage is TRBJ1-1. TRBV21-1 is labeled a pseudogene. The CDR3 sequence is 16 residues long. Here the CDR3 reads CASSKTPPDSNTEAFF. The DNA of the CDR3 is TGTGCCAGCAGCAAAACACCTCCGGACTCGAACACTGAAGCTTTCTTT.

This sequence joins TRBV19 and TRBJ1-6; D not resolved. Deletions cut 9 bases from V and 6 bases from J, with 15 bases between. Germline V gene lookup returns CDR1 LNHDA and CDR2 SQIVND (reference sequence). The CDR3 spans 14 residues. CDR3 sequence (DNA): TGTGCCAGCCGGAGTGGCAGCCCTAATTCACCCCTCCACTTT. The encoded protein is CASRSGSPNSPLHF.

The chain has TRBV19 and TRBJ2-7; TRBD1 is a possible D gene (6 bases). This CDR3 has 16 amino acids. Per germline, CDR1 LNHDA and CDR2 SQIVND (reference sequence). V lost 4 bases and J lost 1, with 17 bases in between. The CDR3 reads CASSTRQDGVSYEQYF. The CDR3 coding sequence is TGTGCCAGTAGTACTCGACAGGACGGGGTATCCTACGAGCAGTACTTC.